This passage covers 13 T cell receptor beta chains from one sample sequenced in a study of T-cell reconstitution after alpha-beta-depleted transplantation in children. Unique molecular identifiers were used to barcode this TCRbeta library. TCRdb reprocessed the PCR reads with MiXCR, giving one entry per CDR3 protein. Among over 400,000 distinct CDR3 sequences, under 15% were seen once, and the ten largest hold roughly 5.4%. The source material was PBMCs from the stem cell graft donor, sampled from the stem cell graft. The receptors here all came from a human donor who donated a stem cell graft to a child with combined immunodeficiency.

This clonotype has just a few counts. The chain links TRBV29-1 to TRBJ2-5, with D perhaps TRBD2 (6 bases). The CDR3 length is 13 residues. Looked up from germline, CDR1 is SQVTM and CDR2 is ANQGSEA. Trimming removed 6 bases at V and 5 bases at J, with 16 bases between. CDR3 sequence reads: CSVRDSLWETQYF. The CDR3 DNA reads as TGCAGCGTCCGGGACTCCTTGTGGGAGACCCAGTACTTC.

This clonotype was counted only a few times. This chain connects TRBV7-9 to TRBJ2-1, with D tentatively TRBD2 (5 bases). Germline V lookup: CDR1 SEHNR, CDR2 FQNEAQ (reference sequence). Trimming shortened V by 4 bases and J by 0 bases, and 13 bases separated the two germline ends. There are 16 residues in the CDR3. This CDR3 reads CASSSGILSSYNEQFF. The CDR3 DNA reads as TGTGCCAGCAGCTCGGGGATACTCAGCTCCTACAATGAGCAGTTCTTC.

This clonotype was seen many times. The chain is built from TRBV6-5 and TRBJ1-5; no clear D gene. The V end was cut by 6 bases, the J end by 3 bases, with 9 bases between. Germline assignment: CDR1 MNHEY and CDR2 SVGAGI. The CDR3 has 13 residues. DNA for the CDR3: TGTGCCAGCAGGAGGCAGTACAATCAGCCCCAGCATTTT. Translated: CASRRQYNQPQHF.

This clonotype was detected a few times. The rearrangement links TRBV28 to TRBJ2-1; 8 bases line up with TRBD2. Trimming at V came to 5 bases and at J to 7 bases, leaving 13 bases not matched to a gene. The CDR3 extends over 16 amino acids. Germline V gene sequence: CDR1 MDHEN, CDR2 SYDVKM. CDR3 DNA sequence: TGTGCCAGCAGTACAGTTCCCGGGGGGGCCCCAAATGAGCAGTTCTTC. Its translation is CASSTVPGGAPNEQFF.

V and J are TRBV4-3 and TRBJ2-1; D not certain. CDR3 length equals 12 residues. Trimming pared 1 base from V and 7 bases from J, leaving 5 bases between. Germline V gene lookup returns CDR1 LGHNA and CDR2 YSLEER. As DNA, the CDR3 is TGCGCCAGCAGCCAAGGGCTAAATGAGCAGTTCTTC. Protein product: CASSQGLNEQFF.

The rearrangement joins TRBV4-2 to TRBJ2-7; no clear D. Trimming removed 4 bases from V and 2 bases from J, with 12 bases in between. The germline CDR1 and CDR2 sequences are LGHNA and YNFKEQ. The CDR3 extends over 14 amino acids. CDR3 sequence (DNA): TGTGCCAGCAGCCCTGACATCCCCCCCTACGAGCAGTACTTC. Translated, it gives CASSPDIPPYEQYF.

The V gene is TRBV12-3 or TRBV12-4, the J gene TRBJ2-5; 10 bases match TRBD2. This CDR3 has 18 residues. Germline trimming cut 1 base from V and 3 bases from J; bases unmatched to any gene: 11. This CDR3 reads CASSLVLAGNPSKETQYF. CDR3 nucleotide sequence: TGTGCCAGCAGTTTAGTACTAGCGGGGAATCCCTCAAAAGAGACCCAGTACTTC.

This clonotype was detected ten times or more. The rearrangement joins TRBV6-2 or TRBV6-3 to TRBJ2-1; 8 bases align to TRBD1. Germline CDR1 is MNHEY and CDR2 is SVGEGT. The trim removed 7 bases at V and 8 bases at J, leaving 1 base unmatched. This CDR3 spans 11 amino acids. CDR3 coding DNA: TGTGCCAGCATGACAGGGGATGAGCAGTTCTTC. This codes for CASMTGDEQFF.

This clonotype was observed at least ten times. Written as DNA, the CDR3 is TGTGCCAGCAGTTTAAACCCACTTGAGCAGTTCTTC. Amino acids: CASSLNPLEQFF. This rearrangement joins TRBV12-3 or TRBV12-4 to TRBJ2-1; D remains ambiguous. V was cut by 2 bases and J by 9 bases, with 8 bases left in between. This CDR3 is built from 12 residues.

The chain combines TRBV5-6 with TRBJ2-1; 7 positions match TRBD2. Germline values: CDR1 SGHDT, CDR2 YYEEEE. The CDR3 is made up of 16 amino acids. V lost 7 bases and J lost 0; bases outside the gene matches: 10. The CDR3 sequence is CASGPGGGLSYNEQFF. In DNA, the CDR3 is TGTGCCAGCGGCCCTGGGGGGGGACTCTCCTACAATGAGCAGTTCTTC.

This clonotype was seen ten or more times. The CDR3 DNA is TGTGCCAGCAGTTATTCTCCGGGACTAGCGGGGTGGGGGGATACGCAGTATTTT. Residues: CASSYSPGLAGWGDTQYF. The chain joins TRBV6-5 to TRBJ2-3; TRBD2 agrees at 13 bases. The CDR3 runs 18 residues. CDR1 and CDR2 from the germline V gene are MNHEY and SVGAGI. Trimming at V came to 3 bases and at J to 6 bases, leaving 12 bases not matched to a gene.

This clonotype was detected ten times or more. Here the CDR3 reads CASSLGLSSPLHF. In nucleotides, the CDR3 is TGTGCCAGCAGCTTAGGCCTCAGTTCACCCCTCCACTTT. The chain recombines TRBV7-2 with TRBJ1-6; D is ambiguous. Per the germline V gene, CDR1 is SGHTA and CDR2 is FQGNSA. Trimming removed 1 base from V and 9 bases from J, with 7 bases in between. This CDR3 comprises 13 residues.

This clonotype was seen a handful of times. The chain has TRBV6-2 or TRBV6-3 and TRBJ1-6; no definite D call. The germline V gene encodes CDR1 MNHEY and CDR2 SVGEGT. V was pared by 10 bases and J by 10 bases, with 17 bases between. The CDR3 length is 13 residues. CDR3 region: CATERVNGSPLHF. CDR3 in DNA: TGTGCCACCGAAAGGGTGAATGGATCACCCCTCCACTTT.